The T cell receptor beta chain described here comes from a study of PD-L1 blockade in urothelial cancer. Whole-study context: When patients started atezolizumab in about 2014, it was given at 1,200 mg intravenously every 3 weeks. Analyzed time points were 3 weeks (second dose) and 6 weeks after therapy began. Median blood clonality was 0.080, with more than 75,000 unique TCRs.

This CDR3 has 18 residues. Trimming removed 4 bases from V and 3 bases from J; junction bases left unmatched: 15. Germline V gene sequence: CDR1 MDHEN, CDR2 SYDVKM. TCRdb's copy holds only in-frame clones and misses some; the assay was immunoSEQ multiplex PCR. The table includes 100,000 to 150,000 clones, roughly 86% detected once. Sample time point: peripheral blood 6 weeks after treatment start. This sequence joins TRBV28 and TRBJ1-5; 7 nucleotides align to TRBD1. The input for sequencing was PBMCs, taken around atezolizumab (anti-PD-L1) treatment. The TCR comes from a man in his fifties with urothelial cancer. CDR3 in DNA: TGTGCCAGCAGTTCTCCCCCGCTTTACACAGGGGACAATCAGCCCCAGCATTTT. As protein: CASSSPPLYTGDNQPQHF.